Each of the 12 T cell receptor beta chains below was sequenced from the same sample in a study of T cell repertoires in cytomegalovirus infection. TCRdb redid the calling of the reads with MiXCR, one entry per CDR3 protein. In the table there are about 230,000 distinct CDR3 sequences, roughly 22% of which are singletons. The sequencing input was CD8+ T cells from PBMCs. All receptors come from a human donor in good health (CMV status not recorded). Some clones in this sample may be carry-over from other donors' samples.

This clonotype was observed a few times. The CDR3 region is CASSLVSGEVGELFF. The CDR3 DNA reads as TGTGCCAGCAGCTTAGTTAGCGGGGAGGTCGGGGAGCTGTTTTTT. This rearrangement joins TRBV11-2 to TRBJ2-2; 8 nucleotides align to TRBD2. V was clipped by 1 base and J by 7 bases; unmatched bases: 5. CDR3 length: 15 residues. Germline V gene lookup returns CDR1 SGHAT and CDR2 FQNNGV.

The sample holds a few counts of this clonotype. CDR3 coding DNA: TGCAGCGCCCCAGGGGAGAACACTGAAGCTTTCTTT. It codes for CSAPGENTEAFF. The chain has TRBV29-1 and TRBJ1-1, with D possibly TRBD1 on 6 matching bases. The ends were cut back, 7 bases at V and 1 base at J, with 10 bases in the middle. This CDR3 comprises 12 residues. The germline V gene has CDR1 SQVTM and CDR2 ANQGSEA.

The rearrangement links TRBV28 to TRBJ2-1; 9 nucleotides line up with TRBD2. The CDR3 totals 15 residues. V lost 3 bases and J lost 10; bases outside the gene matches: 10. From germline, CDR1 is MDHEN and CDR2 SYDVKM. CDR3 DNA: TGTGCCAGCAGTTTTTTCGCTAGCGGGGTTAAGGAGCAGTTCTTC. Its translation is CASSFFASGVKEQFF.

This clonotype was seen many times. The chain links TRBV20-1 to TRBJ2-3, with 9 bases fitting TRBD2. CDR3 length equals 15 residues. V gave up 3 bases and J gave up 4 bases; unmatched junction bases: 8. Germline V gives CDR1 DFQATT, CDR2 SNEGSKA (reference sequence). CDR3 nucleotides: TGCAGTGCTAGTACAGCTAGCGGGGTGGCAGATACGCAGTATTTT. Its translation: CSASTASGVADTQYF.

This clonotype was seen only a few times. The chain recombines TRBV7-3 with TRBJ1-1, with D unresolved. Germline CDR1 and CDR2: SGHTA and FQGTGA. The CDR3 is 14 amino acids. Trimming took off 2 bases at V and 3 bases at J, with 10 bases between the two ends. The CDR3 here is CASSLYPGYTEAFF. For the CDR3, the DNA is TGTGCCAGCAGCTTATACCCGGGCTACACTGAAGCTTTCTTT.

The chain carries TRBV4-1 and TRBJ2-1, with TRBD2 matching over 7 bases. J lost 7 bases, V lost 0 bases, and 9 bases had no gene match. In germline, CDR1 is MGHRA, CDR2 YSYEKL. The CDR3 has 16 amino acids. DNA of the CDR3: TGCGCCAGCAGCCAAGATGACAGCGGGGCGGTAAATGAGCAGTTCTTC. It codes for CASSQDDSGAVNEQFF.

There are many counts of this clonotype. The chain recombines TRBV7-9 with TRBJ2-4; 10 bases map to TRBD1. Germline assignment: CDR1 SEHNR and CDR2 FQNEAQ (reference sequence). This CDR3 contains 17 residues. Losses at the gene ends were 5 bases for V and 2 bases for J; bases not matched to a gene: 9. DNA of the CDR3: TGTGCCAGCAGCCCTAGTCAGGGACAGGGGACCAAAAACATTCAGTACTTC. It codes for CASSPSQGQGTKNIQYF.

The chain employs TRBV5-1 and TRBJ1-1; tentatively, D is TRBD1 (5 bases). CDR1 and CDR2 from the germline V gene are SGHRS and YFSETQ. CDR3 length: 14 amino acids. Trimming cost V 4 bases and J 1 base, with 11 bases left between them. CDR3 sequence (DNA): TGCGCCAGCAGCACCGAACAGGCGAACACTGAAGCTTTCTTT. Protein sequence: CASSTEQANTEAFF.

Ten or more counts support this clonotype. The chain combines TRBV20-1 with TRBJ1-5, with no clear D. The CDR3 has 16 residues. Trimming shortened V by 0 bases and J by 3 bases, and 15 bases separated the two germline ends. Germline values: CDR1 DFQATT, CDR2 SNEGSKA (reference sequence). CDR3 DNA sequence: TGCAGTGCTAGAGAAGGACCGCGGATTTCCAATCAGCCCCAGCATTTT. Translating gives CSAREGPRISNQPQHF.

This clonotype was found a few times. The chain recombines TRBV24-1 with TRBJ1-5; D unresolved. The germline V gene encodes CDR1 KGHDR and CDR2 SFDVKD. The CDR3 spans 14 residues. Between the trimmed V and J ends, which lost 0 bases and 0 bases, there was a span of 2 bases. The DNA of the CDR3 is TGTGCCACCAGTGATTTGGATAGCAATCAGCCCCAGCATTTT. Its protein product is CATSDLDSNQPQHF.

This clonotype came up a few times. This rearrangement joins TRBV15 to TRBJ2-7; D is unresolved. Trimming stripped 8 bases from V and 5 bases from J, with 10 bases between. CDR3 length equals 11 residues. CDR1 is LNHNV and CDR2 is YYDKDF in the germline V gene (reference sequence). DNA of the CDR3: TGTGCCACCTTGATAGGAAACGAGCAGTACTTC. It yields the protein CATLIGNEQYF.

This clonotype was detected only a few times. This chain connects TRBV20-1 to TRBJ1-5; the D gene is possibly TRBD1 (6 bases). The CDR3 consists of 16 residues. CDR1 and CDR2 (germline): DFQATT, SNEGSKA (reference sequence). Trimming left V 0 bases short and J 7 bases short, with 19 bases between. CDR3 protein: CSARDMTGREGQPQHF. The CDR3 region has the DNA TGCAGTGCTAGAGATATGACAGGCCGGGAGGGGCAGCCCCAGCATTTT.